Below, 14 T cell receptor beta chains from the same sample are listed, as sequenced in a study of control samples from healthy donors and cancer patients. The method was immunoSEQ multiplex PCR; TCRdb's version includes in-frame clones alone and lacks a portion of them. The data hold almost 85,000 clones, with approximately 94% observed a single time. The sequencing sample was made of blood. The receptors shown here come from a woman aged 18 to 35 in good health.

The J gene is TRBJ2-5, the V gene TRBV6-5, with TRBD1 identical over 8 bases. The length of the CDR3 is 12 residues. Trimming at V came to 6 bases and at J to 5 bases, leaving 2 bases not matched to a gene. CDR1 MNHEY and CDR2 SVGAGI come from the germline V gene. DNA for the CDR3: TGTGCCAGCAGCAGGGGGCCGGAGACCCAGTACTTC. Its protein product is CASSRGPETQYF.

The chain recombines TRBV27 with TRBJ1-1, with D uncertain. This CDR3 is 13 amino acids long. V was shortened by 3 bases and J by 1 base, with 6 bases between the two germline ends. CDR1 is MNHEY, CDR2 SMNVEV, per germline (reference sequence). The chain's CDR3 is CASSFRGNTEAFF. CDR3 bases: TGTGCCAGCAGTTTTCGGGGGAACACTGAAGCTTTCTTT.

The chain has TRBV9 and TRBJ1-4; D unclear. From germline, CDR1 is SGDLS and CDR2 YYNGEE. The CDR3 has 17 residues. V lost 0 bases and J 3 bases, leaving 15 bases between the germline ends. This CDR3 is CASSVGVLGFSNEKLFF. The CDR3 coding sequence is TGTGCCAGCAGCGTAGGTGTCCTGGGTTTCTCTAATGAAAAACTGTTTTTT. Variable domain in full (rest from reference TRBV9 and TRBJ1-4): DSGVTQTPKHLITATGQRVTLRCSPRSGDLSVYWYQQSLDQGLQFLIQYYNGEERAKGNILERFSAQQFPDLHSELNLSSLELGDSALYFCASSVGVLGFSNEKLFFGSGTQLSVL.

As for this clone: The conserved final phenylalanine or tryptophan is absent from the CDR3, which likely points to a read error. The limits of the CDR3 on the DNA are not certain, so only TCRdb's listed CDR3 is given. The chain combines TRBV3-1 (or the pseudogene TRBV3-2) with TRBJ2-7; TRBD2, the table's D call, lacks a check against the DNA. The germline V gene has CDR1 LGHDT and CDR2 YNNKEL (reference sequence). With termini counted, the CDR3 has 13 amino acids. CDR3 loop: CASSQYSSGIPYI.

V is TRBV28 and J is TRBJ1-2, with TRBD1 matching over 8 bases. CDR3 length: 15 amino acids. J was trimmed by 3 bases and V by 5 bases; bases with no gene match: 8. Germline assignment: CDR1 MDHEN and CDR2 SYDVKM. This CDR3 reads CASSTGGQGDYGYTF. The CDR3 nucleotides are TGTGCCAGCAGTACGGGCGGACAGGGAGACTATGGCTACACCTTC.

The rearrangement links TRBV19 to TRBJ2-7, with TRBD1 identical over 8 bases. This CDR3 comprises 15 residues. V lost 9 bases to trimming and J lost 0 bases; unmatched junction nucleotides: 10. The germline gives CDR1 LNHDA, CDR2 SQIVND (reference sequence). CDR3 bases: TGTGCCAGCAACGCTCCGGGGACAGGCTCCTACGAGCAGTACTTC. Translation: CASNAPGTGSYEQYF.

Concerning this clone itself: Other DNA sequences from this sample encode an identical CDR3 as well. The chain is built from TRBV7-9 and TRBJ1-5; D is undetermined. V shed 1 base and J shed 0 bases, with 1 base lying between them. The CDR3 covers 13 residues. The germline V gene encodes CDR1 SEHNR and CDR2 FQNEAQ (reference sequence). CDR3 bases: TGTGCCAGCAGCTTAGTTAGCAATCAGCCCCAGCATTTT. Translation: CASSLVSNQPQHF.

V usage is TRBV7-9 and J usage is TRBJ1-6; possibly TRBD1 for D (6 bases). Germline V gene data show CDR1 as SEHNR and CDR2 as FQNEAQ (reference sequence). The CDR3 contains 13 residues. Trimming pared 4 bases from V and 10 bases from J, leaving 11 bases between. The CDR3 region has the DNA TGTGCCAGCAGCTCGACTACAGGGTCACCCCTCCACTTT. Its protein is CASSSTTGSPLHF.

The rearrangement uses TRBV7-2 and TRBJ1-4; no clear D gene. The germline V gene has CDR1 SGHTA and CDR2 FQGNSA. Trimming cost V 5 bases and J 7 bases, with 5 bases left between them. The CDR3 runs 11 residues. This CDR3 reads CASSNSEKLFF. DNA for the CDR3: TGTGCCAGCAGCAACAGTGAAAAACTGTTTTTT.

The chain recombines TRBV3-1 (or the pseudogene TRBV3-2) with TRBJ1-6; D unresolved. V gave up 0 bases and J gave up 9 bases, with 9 bases separating them. From germline, CDR1 is LGHDT and CDR2 YNNKEL (reference sequence). The CDR3 is 14 amino acids. The CDR3 coding sequence is TGTGCCAGCAGCCAAGACGCAGTTAGTTCACCCCTCCACTTT. Amino acid sequence: CASSQDAVSSPLHF.

CDR3 protein: CASSLYSSSYNEQFF. As DNA, the CDR3 is TGTGCCAGCAGTTTATACTCGAGCTCCTACAATGAGCAGTTCTTC. The genes are TRBV28 and TRBJ2-1; D gene uncertain. Trimming took off 1 base at V and 0 bases at J, with 7 bases between the two ends. The CDR3 covers 15 residues. Germline CDR1 and CDR2: MDHEN and SYDVKM.

This clone was seen once. V usage is TRBV29-1 and J usage is TRBJ2-7; D gene uncertain. CDR3 size: 13 residues. V shed 4 bases and J shed 1 base, with 11 bases lying between them. CDR1 SQVTM and CDR2 ANQGSEA come from the germline V gene. The CDR3 reads CSVGADGSYEQYF. CDR3 DNA sequence: TGCAGCGTTGGGGCGGATGGGTCCTACGAGCAGTACTTC.

V usage is TRBV28 and J usage is TRBJ1-1, with D unclear. CDR1 is MDHEN, CDR2 SYDVKM, per germline. V lost 3 bases, J lost 0 bases, and 2 bases lay in between. The CDR3 has 12 residues. Written as DNA, the CDR3 is TGTGCCAGCAGTTTGGTGAACACTGAAGCTTTCTTT. It translates to CASSLVNTEAFF.

The rearrangement uses TRBV11-2 and TRBJ1-3; D remains ambiguous. The CDR3 is made up of 12 amino acids. Germline values: CDR1 SGHAT, CDR2 FQNNGV. Trimming pared 5 bases from V and 7 bases from J, leaving 9 bases between. CDR3 residues: CASSPTENTIYF. Here the CDR3 DNA reads TGTGCCAGCAGCCCAACCGAGAACACCATATATTTT. Combining the CDR3 with reference TRBV11-2 and TRBJ1-3 gives the whole variable domain EAGVAQSPRYKIIEKRQSVAFWCNPISGHATLYWYQQILGQGPKLLIQFQNNGVVDDSQLPKDRFSAERLKGVDSTLKIQPAKLEDSAVYLCASSPTENTIYFGEGSWLTVV.